Each of the 14 T cell receptor beta chains below was sequenced from the same sample in a study of control samples from healthy donors and cancer patients. The repertoire was sequenced with immunoSEQ multiplex PCR; TCRdb's copy has only in-frame clones and lacks some. The sample consists of roughly 180,000 clones, over 85% of them appearing once. Sample: blood. The receptors shown here come from a woman in her sixties in good health.

The V gene is TRBV18, the J gene TRBJ1-5; TRBD1 agrees at 7 bases. J gave up 0 bases and V 4 bases, and 6 bases lay outside the gene matches. The CDR3 loop spans 16 amino acids. CDR1 and CDR2 (germline): KGHSH, LQKENI. This CDR3 is CASSLGTAYSNQPQHF. The CDR3 nucleotides are TGTGCCAGCTCACTTGGGACAGCTTATAGCAATCAGCCCCAGCATTTT.

This clone was seen just once. The CDR3 DNA reads TGTGCCAGCAGCACAGGGGGAGATACACCCCTCCACTTT. Protein: CASSTGGDTPLHF. The chain couples TRBV7-9 to TRBJ1-6; 8 bases are a match to TRBD1. The CDR3 covers 13 residues. Germline assignment: CDR1 SEHNR and CDR2 FQNEAQ (reference sequence). J gave up 11 bases and V 5 bases, and 5 bases lay outside the gene matches.

V gene TRBV9 combines with J gene TRBJ1-2, with D unclear. With 3 bases removed from V and 0 bases from J, the gap between germline ends came to 6 bases. The length of the CDR3 is 13 residues. The germline gives CDR1 SGDLS, CDR2 YYNGEE. The CDR3 coding sequence is TGTGCCAGCAGCGACCAGACTAACTATGGCTACACCTTC. It translates to CASSDQTNYGYTF. Based on the CDR3 plus reference TRBV9 and TRBJ1-2, the full variable domain is DSGVTQTPKHLITATGQRVTLRCSPRSGDLSVYWYQQSLDQGLQFLIQYYNGEERAKGNILERFSAQQFPDLHSELNLSSLELGDSALYFCASSDQTNYGYTFGSGTRLTVV.

The chain employs TRBV18 and TRBJ1-6, with D perhaps matching TRBD1 (6 bases). CDR3 size: 17 residues. V gave up 0 bases and J gave up 3 bases, with 12 bases separating them. CDR1 is KGHSH, CDR2 LQKENI, per germline. This CDR3 is CASSPPWGLDYNSPLHF. CDR3 bases: TGTGCCAGCTCACCACCGTGGGGGCTCGACTATAATTCACCCCTCCACTTT.

V usage is TRBV28 and J usage is TRBJ1-1, with D maybe TRBD1 (5 bases). Germline V gives CDR1 MDHEN, CDR2 SYDVKM. V lost 6 bases and J 1 base, leaving 9 bases between the germline ends. The CDR3 totals 13 residues. The CDR3, as DNA: TGTGCCAGCAGCCAAGACAGGAACACTGAAGCTTTCTTT. This gives the protein CASSQDRNTEAFF.

The chain employs TRBV4-1 and TRBJ1-5, with no clear D. CDR1 is MGHRA, CDR2 YSYEKL, per germline. The CDR3 covers 14 residues. Between the trimmed V and J ends, which lost 0 bases and 4 bases, there was a span of 7 bases. The CDR3 nucleotides read TGCGCCAGCAGCCAAGACTTCCCAAATCAGCCCCAGCATTTT. Its translation: CASSQDFPNQPQHF.

The chain carries TRBV7-2 and TRBJ2-7; D uncertain. The germline gives CDR1 SGHTA, CDR2 FQGNSA. The CDR3 extends over 15 amino acids. Trimming pared 5 bases from V and 0 bases from J, leaving 14 bases between. DNA of the CDR3: TGTGCCAGCAGCGCCCGATACTCCCTCTCCTACGAGCAGTACTTC. Protein product: CASSARYSLSYEQYF.

The rearrangement joins TRBV18 to TRBJ2-7; D gene ambiguous. Trimming removed 2 bases at V and 7 bases at J, with 18 bases between. The CDR3 sequence is 15 residues long. CDR1 is KGHSH and CDR2 is LQKENI in the germline V gene. The CDR3 here is CASSPMASLNGEQYF. CDR3 DNA sequence: TGTGCCAGCTCACCAATGGCCTCCCTAAACGGGGAGCAGTACTTC.

This rearrangement joins TRBV7-6 to TRBJ2-2; 8 bases align to TRBD1. The trim removed 7 bases at V and 0 bases at J, leaving 10 bases unmatched. Looked up from germline, CDR1 is SGHVS and CDR2 is FNYEAQ. The CDR3 runs to 17 residues. The CDR3 DNA follows: TGTGCCAGCACCCGGACAGGGACACCTACGAACACCGGGGAGCTGTTTTTT. Encoded protein: CASTRTGTPTNTGELFF.

The chain combines TRBV7-2 with TRBJ1-1, with TRBD1 matching 8 bases. The junction had 9 bases not matched to a gene; V was cut back by 8 bases and J by 1 base. The CDR3 spans 15 residues. CDR1 SGHTA and CDR2 FQGNSA come from the germline V gene. CDR3 DNA sequence: TGTGCCAGCCGAACCCAGACAGGGGCGAACACTGAAGCTTTCTTT. It codes for CASRTQTGANTEAFF.

This clone has just one count. V and J are TRBV7-2 and TRBJ1-2; D remains unclear. Germline values: CDR1 SGHTA, CDR2 FQGNSA. The CDR3 runs 13 residues. The V end lost 1 base, the J end lost 7 bases, and 10 bases lay between the germline ends. CDR3 amino acids: CASSLDKGSGYTF. CDR3 nucleotide sequence: TGTGCCAGCAGCTTAGACAAGGGTTCTGGCTACACCTTC.

The rearrangement links TRBV5-8 to TRBJ1-1; the D gene is possibly TRBD1 (5 bases). In germline, CDR1 is SGHTS, CDR2 YDEGEE. Trimming pared 1 base from V and 4 bases from J, leaving 14 bases between. This CDR3 comprises 15 residues. The CDR3 is CASSLFKGIGTEAFF. The CDR3 DNA sequence: TGTGCCAGCAGCTTGTTTAAGGGGATCGGCACTGAAGCTTTCTTT.

The sample holds one count of this clone. This chain connects TRBV4-3 to TRBJ1-1; 10 nucleotides align to TRBD1. With V trimmed by 3 bases and J by 8 bases, 6 bases remained unmatched. The CDR3 sequence is 14 residues long. The germline CDR1 and CDR2 sequences are LGHNA and YSLEER. In nucleotides, the CDR3 is TGCGCCAGCAGCCATAGCCGGACAGGGGGAGAAGCTTTCTTT. Encoded protein: CASSHSRTGGEAFF.

This chain links TRBV4-3 with TRBJ2-1; D unclear. V lost 4 bases and J 0 bases, leaving 16 bases between the germline ends. The CDR3 consists of 17 residues. Germline CDR1 reads LGHNA; CDR2 reads YSLEER. In DNA, the CDR3 is TGCGCCAGCAGCCGGGCGACTTTGAGTAGCTCCTACAATGAGCAGTTCTTC. Residues: CASSRATLSSSYNEQFF.